The 32 T cell receptor beta chains listed next were all sequenced from one sample in a study of T cell changes during pregnancy in multiple sclerosis. Sequencing was performed with immunoSEQ multiplex PCR; in TCRdb, only in-frame clones are kept and a portion is missing. Of around 60,000 clones in the sample, 90% to 95% were seen once. The material was peripheral blood, obtained in the third trimester of pregnancy. The source of these receptors is a female donor in good health, enrolled as a control in a pregnancy study.

The rearrangement joins TRBV14 to TRBJ2-7; 10 nucleotides align to TRBD1. The ends lost 0 bases at V and 0 bases at J; junction bases unmatched: 14. CDR1 and CDR2 (germline): SGHDN, FVKESK. CDR3 length: 20 residues. The CDR3 sequence is CASSQDWWTGGDRSSYEQYF. CDR3 DNA: TGTGCCAGCAGCCAAGATTGGTGGACAGGGGGTGATCGAAGCTCCTACGAGCAGTACTTC.

V is TRBV29-1 and J is TRBJ2-5; 11 bases align to TRBD2. CDR1 is SQVTM and CDR2 is ANQGSEA in the germline V gene. The V and J ends lost 5 bases and 11 bases, in that order; junction bases with no gene match: 13. CDR3 size: 14 residues. CDR3 in amino acids: CSVYQTSGNPVQYF. DNA of the CDR3: TGCAGCGTTTATCAGACTAGCGGGAATCCTGTGCAGTACTTC.

The chain uses TRBV6-5 and TRBJ1-2; a weak D match, TRBD1 (6 bases). V was cut by 4 bases and J by 6 bases, with 12 bases left in between. The germline CDR1 and CDR2 sequences are MNHEY and SVGAGI. The CDR3 runs to 13 residues. DNA for the CDR3: TGTGCCAGCAGTTTCCCTGGGGGCCATGGCTACACCTTC. Its protein is CASSFPGGHGYTF.

The chain joins TRBV9 to TRBJ2-3, with a weak D call TRBD1 (5 bases). Germline loops: CDR1 SGDLS, CDR2 YYNGEE. The CDR3 contains 15 residues. Trimming cost V 0 bases and J 5 bases, with 13 bases left between them. The CDR3 reads CASSVGGSPGDTQYF. The CDR3, as DNA: TGTGCCAGCAGCGTAGGGGGCAGTCCAGGAGATACGCAGTATTTT.

This rearrangement joins TRBV5-1 to TRBJ2-2, with a weak D call TRBD1 (6 bases). V dropped 0 bases and J dropped 1 base, with 13 bases sitting between them. The CDR3 runs to 17 residues. Per germline, CDR1 SGHRS and CDR2 YFSETQ. CDR3 sequence: CASSLDAGTQNTGELFF. The DNA for the CDR3 is TGCGCCAGCAGCTTGGACGCCGGGACACAGAACACCGGGGAGCTGTTTTTT.

The chain has TRBV30 and TRBJ1-5, with no clear D. CDR3 length equals 16 residues. CDR1 is GTSNPN and CDR2 is SVGIG in the germline V gene (reference sequence). Trimming left V 0 bases short and J 1 base short, with 13 bases between. The CDR3 protein is CAWSVPGVWSNQPQHF. CDR3 nucleotide sequence: TGTGCCTGGAGTGTCCCGGGAGTATGGAGCAATCAGCCCCAGCATTTT.

The chain uses TRBV19 and TRBJ2-2, with D tentatively TRBD1 (5 bases). The length of the CDR3 is 14 residues. Trimming left V 9 bases short and J 5 bases short, with 16 bases between. The germline V gene has CDR1 LNHDA and CDR2 SQIVND (reference sequence). The CDR3 nucleotides are TGTGCCAGCAGAACCTTGGGGCGAACCGGGGAGCTGTTTTTT. This gives the protein CASRTLGRTGELFF. Full variable domain (remainder filled in from reference TRBV19 and TRBJ2-2): DGGITQSPKYLFRKEGQNVTLSCEQNLNHDAMYWYRQDPGQGLRLIYYSQIVNDFQKGDIAEGYSVSREKKESFPLTVTSAQKNPTAFYLCASRTLGRTGELFFGEGSRLTVL.

The count of this clone is one. The chain recombines TRBV5-4 with TRBJ1-2, with D perhaps TRBD1 (6 bases). Trimming removed 0 bases from V and 6 bases from J, with 6 bases in between. Germline loops: CDR1 SGHNT, CDR2 YYREEE (reference sequence). The CDR3 has 12 residues. CDR3 amino acids: CASSLGTDGYTF. The CDR3 bases are TGTGCCAGCAGCTTGGGGACAGATGGCTACACCTTC.

The rearrangement links TRBV30 to TRBJ2-7; D possibly corresponds to TRBD2 (5 bases). Trimming cost V 4 bases and J 6 bases, with 16 bases left between them. Germline CDR1 reads GTSNPN; CDR2 reads SVGIG (reference sequence). This CDR3 comprises 13 residues. The CDR3 loop is CAWTRGSDGEQYF. The CDR3 coding sequence is TGTGCCTGGACCCGGGGTTCAGATGGCGAGCAGTACTTC.

The chain combines TRBV28 with TRBJ1-5; D not certain. CDR1 MDHEN and CDR2 SYDVKM come from the germline V gene. The CDR3 contains 13 residues. The V end was cut by 7 bases, the J end by 7 bases, with 14 bases between. This chain's CDR3 is CASTPWPQQPQHF. CDR3 DNA: TGTGCCAGCACCCCCTGGCCCCAACAGCCCCAGCATTTT.

This clone has only a few counts. The V gene is TRBV7-9, the J gene TRBJ1-6; D is perhaps TRBD1 (5 bases). Trimming took off 1 base at V and 4 bases at J, with 5 bases between the two ends. CDR1 and CDR2 (germline): SEHNR, FQNEAQ (reference sequence). This CDR3 has 14 residues. The CDR3 loop is CASSLGTYNSPLHF. DNA of the CDR3: TGTGCCAGCAGCTTAGGGACATATAATTCACCCCTCCACTTT.

The chain joins TRBV28 to TRBJ2-1, with 9 bases lining up with TRBD1. The germline CDR1 and CDR2 sequences are MDHEN and SYDVKM. This CDR3 is built from 16 residues. The ends lost 3 bases at V and 6 bases at J; junction bases unmatched: 9. CDR3 DNA: TGTGCCAGCAGTTTTCTCAGGGGGACAGGGACCAATGAGCAGTTCTTC. This codes for CASSFLRGTGTNEQFF.

The chain has TRBV27 and TRBJ2-2; TRBD2 might be the D (6 bases). The ends were cut back, 6 bases at V and 0 bases at J, with 14 bases in the middle. The length of the CDR3 is 16 residues. CDR1 and CDR2 (germline): MNHEY, SMNVEV (reference sequence). In nucleotides, the CDR3 is TGTGCCAGCAGCTCTGGGGCTAGCGCGAACACCGGGGAGCTGTTTTTT. Residues: CASSSGASANTGELFF.

This clone was observed once. This rearrangement joins TRBV27 to TRBJ1-4; D is unclear. The CDR3 spans 15 residues. CDR1 MNHEY and CDR2 SMNVEV come from the germline V gene (reference sequence). Trimming removed 3 bases from V and 6 bases from J, with 14 bases in between. CDR3 nucleotides: TGTGCCAGCAGTTTTAACCCCTTCGGTTATGAAAAACTGTTTTTT. It codes for CASSFNPFGYEKLFF.

The rearrangement links TRBV19 to TRBJ1-4, with 7 bases aligning to TRBD1. This CDR3 has 15 residues. Germline trimming cut 5 bases from V and 0 bases from J; bases unmatched to any gene: 3. CDR1 is LNHDA and CDR2 is SQIVND in the germline V gene (reference sequence). DNA for the CDR3: TGTGCCAGTAGTTGGGACAGAGCAACTAATGAAAAACTGTTTTTT. Translation: CASSWDRATNEKLFF.

This chain connects TRBV7-8 to TRBJ1-2; D not certain. The CDR3 runs 12 residues. The germline CDR1 and CDR2 sequences are SGHVS and FQNEAQ. V was pared by 5 bases and J by 8 bases, with 12 bases between. CDR3 residues: CASSLTEGGYTF. The CDR3 DNA follows: TGTGCCAGCAGCCTAACGGAGGGAGGCTACACCTTC.

V gene TRBV7-9 combines with J gene TRBJ2-5, with 8 bases lining up with TRBD1. The V and J ends lost 4 bases and 2 bases, in that order; junction bases with no gene match: 3. CDR1 and CDR2 from the germline V gene are SEHNR and FQNEAQ (reference sequence). The CDR3 is 14 residues long. The CDR3 is CASSSRQGQETQYF. Here the CDR3 DNA reads TGTGCCAGCAGCTCAAGACAGGGGCAAGAGACCCAGTACTTC.

The V call is TRBV5-1, the J call TRBJ2-3, with 7 bases identical to TRBD1. CDR3 length: 17 amino acids. Germline assignment: CDR1 SGHRS and CDR2 YFSETQ. V was pared by 4 bases and J by 2 bases, with 13 bases of the junction left unmatched. The CDR3 DNA follows: TGCGCCAGCAGCGGGGTGCGACCGACAGGGATCACAGATACGCAGTATTTT. Its translation is CASSGVRPTGITDTQYF.

The V call is TRBV5-1, the J call TRBJ2-3, with TRBD2 identical over 11 bases. The CDR3 runs to 15 residues. Germline V lookup: CDR1 SGHRS, CDR2 YFSETQ. After removal of 4 bases from V and 5 bases from J, the junction contained 6 bases not matched to a gene. This CDR3 is CASSLTSGKGDTQYF. The CDR3 DNA follows: TGCGCCAGCAGCCTGACTAGCGGGAAAGGAGATACGCAGTATTTT.

The J gene is TRBJ1-1, the V gene TRBV5-5, with 11 bases that match TRBD1. The germline V gene has CDR1 SGHKS and CDR2 YYEKEE (reference sequence). This CDR3 region has 17 residues. Trimming took 4 bases from V and 4 from J; bases not matched to a gene: 12. CDR3 loop: CASSLADRGLLGTEAFF. The CDR3 nucleotides read TGTGCCAGCAGCCTGGCGGACAGGGGGCTTTTGGGCACTGAAGCTTTCTTT.

The rearrangement uses TRBV5-1 and TRBJ1-1, with D tentatively TRBD1 (6 bases). V was trimmed by 1 base and J by 8 bases, leaving 9 bases between them. Germline V CDR1 and CDR2: SGHRS, YFSETQ. CDR3 length: 12 amino acids. DNA for the CDR3: TGCGCCAGCAGCTTGAACAGGGAAGAAGCTTTCTTT. Translated, it gives CASSLNREEAFF.

The chain joins TRBV7-7 to TRBJ2-7; tentatively, D is TRBD2 (5 bases). Trimming removed 1 base from V and 7 bases from J, with 11 bases in between. Germline assignment: CDR1 SSHAT and CDR2 FNYEAQ (reference sequence). The CDR3 contains 13 residues. This chain's CDR3 is CASSLDRTGEQYF. The CDR3 DNA is TGTGCCAGCAGCTTAGACCGGACGGGAGAGCAGTACTTC. The whole variable domain, filled in from reference TRBV7-7 and TRBJ2-7, reads GAGVSQSPRYKVTKRGQDVTLRCDPISSHATLYWYQQALGQGPEFLTYFNYEAQPDKSGLPSDRFSAERPEGSISTLTIQRTEQRDSAMYRCASSLDRTGEQYFGPGTRLTVT.

The J gene is TRBJ1-1, the V gene TRBV6-5; TRBD1 agrees at 7 bases. J lost 4 bases, V lost 7 bases, and 6 bases had no gene match. Germline CDR1 is MNHEY and CDR2 is SVGAGI. This CDR3 region has 13 residues. The CDR3 nucleotides read TGTGCCAGCAACAGACAGGGACGCACTGAAGCTTTCTTT. This sequence encodes CASNRQGRTEAFF.

Details on this clone: Other DNA variants within this sample encode the same CDR3. The chain couples TRBV13 to TRBJ2-5; 14 bases are a match to TRBD2. Germline trimming cut 5 bases from V and 7 bases from J; bases unmatched to any gene: 6. The CDR3 extends over 15 amino acids. The germline V gene has CDR1 PRHDT and CDR2 FYEKMQ (reference sequence). The CDR3 sequence: CASSPGLAGDGTQYF. DNA for the CDR3: TGTGCCAGCAGCCCGGGACTAGCGGGAGATGGGACCCAGTACTTC.

V gene TRBV28 combines with J gene TRBJ2-7; D may be TRBD1 (6 bases). CDR1 is MDHEN and CDR2 is SYDVKM in the germline V gene. Trimming took 4 bases from V and 0 from J, leaving 13 bases between them. This CDR3 has 15 residues. As DNA, the CDR3 is TGTGCCAGCAGTTACACAGGGAGCGCCTCCTACGAGCAGTACTTC. It translates to CASSYTGSASYEQYF.

The chain uses TRBV5-4 and TRBJ2-2; D perhaps matches TRBD1 (5 bases). The CDR3 sequence is 16 residues long. The germline gives CDR1 SGHNT, CDR2 YYREEE (reference sequence). Trimming stripped 4 bases from V and 0 bases from J, with 13 bases between. CDR3 protein: CASSQGSRSNTGELFF. The CDR3 nucleotides read TGTGCCAGCAGCCAGGGCAGCAGGTCGAACACCGGGGAGCTGTTTTTT.

The V and J genes are TRBV6-5 and TRBJ2-7; D gene uncertain. Trimming stripped 0 bases from V and 3 bases from J, with 6 bases between. CDR3 size: 13 residues. CDR1 is MNHEY and CDR2 is SVGAGI in the germline V gene. CDR3 nucleotide sequence: TGTGCCAGCAGTTACTCCACTGGCTACGAGCAGTACTTC. Translation gives CASSYSTGYEQYF.

The chain combines TRBV9 with TRBJ1-4; D might be TRBD1 (5 bases). V was shortened by 0 bases and J by 7 bases, with 13 bases between the two germline ends. Germline loops: CDR1 SGDLS, CDR2 YYNGEE. The CDR3 covers 15 residues. The CDR3 DNA is TGTGCCAGCAGCGTAGCACAGGCGGCGAGTGAAAAACTGTTTTTT. Translating gives CASSVAQAASEKLFF.

CDR3 loop: CASSPQRTGSYEQYF. As DNA, the CDR3 is TGTGCCAGCAGCCCACAAAGGACAGGGTCCTACGAGCAGTACTTC. The V and J genes are TRBV9 and TRBJ2-7; 8 positions match TRBD1. J was trimmed by 1 base and V by 4 bases; bases with no gene match: 7. CDR3 length: 15 amino acids. Germline CDR1 and CDR2: SGDLS and YYNGEE.

This rearrangement joins TRBV11-1 to TRBJ1-5; D may be TRBD1 (5 bases). The V end lost 6 bases, the J end lost 2 bases, and 11 bases lay between the germline ends. CDR1 and CDR2 from the germline V gene are SGHAT and FQDESV (reference sequence). The CDR3 sequence is 14 residues long. The CDR3 reads CASSPGYGNQPQHF. In DNA, the CDR3 is TGTGCCAGCAGTCCAGGGTACGGCAATCAGCCCCAGCATTTT.

This chain links TRBV6-5 with TRBJ2-5, with D hard to call. CDR1 MNHEY and CDR2 SVGAGI come from the germline V gene. The CDR3 has 13 residues. V was pared by 0 bases and J by 5 bases, with 7 bases between. The CDR3 protein is CASSYSAWETQYF. The DNA for the CDR3 is TGTGCCAGCAGTTACTCTGCGTGGGAGACCCAGTACTTC.

The chain combines TRBV5-1 with TRBJ2-1; TRBD2 agrees at 8 bases. The CDR3 consists of 15 residues. Germline V gene lookup returns CDR1 SGHRS and CDR2 YFSETQ. With 3 bases clipped from V and 7 bases from J, the junction kept 9 bases outside the gene matches. The CDR3 DNA is TGCGCCAGCAGCTCCCAAGCGGGAGTGGGGAATGAGCAGTTCTTC. This sequence encodes CASSSQAGVGNEQFF.